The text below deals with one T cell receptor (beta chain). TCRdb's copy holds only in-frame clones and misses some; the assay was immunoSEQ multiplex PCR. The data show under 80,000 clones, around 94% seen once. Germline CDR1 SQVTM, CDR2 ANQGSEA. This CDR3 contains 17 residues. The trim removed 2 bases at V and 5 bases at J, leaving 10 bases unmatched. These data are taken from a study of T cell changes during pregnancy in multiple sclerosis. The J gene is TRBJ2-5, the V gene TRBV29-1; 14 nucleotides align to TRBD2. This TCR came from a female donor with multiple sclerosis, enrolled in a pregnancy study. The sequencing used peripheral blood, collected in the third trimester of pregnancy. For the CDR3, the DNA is TGCAGCGTTGAATTGGGACTAGCGGGGGCGCAGGGGGAGACCCAGTACTTC. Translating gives CSVELGLAGAQGETQYF.